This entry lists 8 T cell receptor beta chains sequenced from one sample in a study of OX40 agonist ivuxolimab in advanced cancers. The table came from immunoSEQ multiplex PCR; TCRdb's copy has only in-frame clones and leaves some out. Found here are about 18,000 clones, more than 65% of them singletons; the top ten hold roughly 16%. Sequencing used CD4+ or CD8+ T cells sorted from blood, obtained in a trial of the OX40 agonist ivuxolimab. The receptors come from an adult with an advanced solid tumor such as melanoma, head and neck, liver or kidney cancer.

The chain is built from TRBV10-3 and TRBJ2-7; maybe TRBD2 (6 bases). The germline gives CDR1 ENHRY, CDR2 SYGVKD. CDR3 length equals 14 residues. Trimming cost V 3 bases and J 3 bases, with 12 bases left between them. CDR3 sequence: CAISEPSSDYEQYF. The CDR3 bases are TGTGCCATCAGTGAACCTTCTAGCGACTACGAGCAGTACTTC.

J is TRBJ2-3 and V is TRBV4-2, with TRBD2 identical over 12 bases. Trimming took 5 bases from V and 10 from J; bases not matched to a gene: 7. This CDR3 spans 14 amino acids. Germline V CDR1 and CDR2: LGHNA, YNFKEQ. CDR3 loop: CASSLGLAGGPQYF. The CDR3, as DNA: TGTGCCAGCAGCTTGGGGCTAGCGGGAGGGCCGCAGTATTTT.

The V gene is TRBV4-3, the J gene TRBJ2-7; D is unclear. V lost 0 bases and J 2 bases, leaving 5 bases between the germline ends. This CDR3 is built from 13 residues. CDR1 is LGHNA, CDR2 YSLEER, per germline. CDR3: CASSQDMAYEQYF. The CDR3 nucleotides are TGCGCCAGCAGCCAAGATATGGCCTACGAGCAGTACTTC.

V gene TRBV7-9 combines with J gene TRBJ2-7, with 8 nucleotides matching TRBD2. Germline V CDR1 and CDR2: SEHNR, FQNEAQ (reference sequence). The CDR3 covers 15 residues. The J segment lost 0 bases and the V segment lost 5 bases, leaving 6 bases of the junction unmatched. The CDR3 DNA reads TGTGCCAGCAGCCCTATGACTAGCGTCTCCTACGAGCAGTACTTC. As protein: CASSPMTSVSYEQYF.

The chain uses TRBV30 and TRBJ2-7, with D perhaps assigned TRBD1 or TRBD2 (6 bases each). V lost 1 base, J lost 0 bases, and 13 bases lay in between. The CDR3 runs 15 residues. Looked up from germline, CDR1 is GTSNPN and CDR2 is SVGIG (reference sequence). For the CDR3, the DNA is TGTGCCTGGAGTGCCCCCGGGGGCCTCTCCTACGAGCAGTACTTC. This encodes CAWSAPGGLSYEQYF.

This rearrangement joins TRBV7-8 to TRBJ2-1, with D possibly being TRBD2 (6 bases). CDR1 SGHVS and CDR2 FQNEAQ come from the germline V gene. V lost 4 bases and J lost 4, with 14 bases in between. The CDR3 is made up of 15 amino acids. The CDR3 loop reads CASSYNSGLYNEQFF. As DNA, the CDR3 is TGTGCCAGCAGCTATAACTCGGGACTTTACAATGAGCAGTTCTTC. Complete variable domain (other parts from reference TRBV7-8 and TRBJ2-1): GAGVSQSPRYKVAKRGQDVALRCDPISGHVSLFWYQQALGQGPEFLTYFQNEAQLDKSGLPSDRFFAERPEGSVSTLKIQRTQQEDSAVYLCASSYNSGLYNEQFFGPGTRLTVL.

The CDR3 protein is CATSRDLRDSYNEQFF. The CDR3 bases are TGTGCCACCAGCAGAGATCTCCGGGACTCCTACAATGAGCAGTTCTTC. The chain combines TRBV15 with TRBJ2-1; a weak D match, TRBD2 (5 bases). CDR1 is LNHNV, CDR2 YYDKDF, per germline (reference sequence). V lost 0 bases and J lost 0, with 9 bases in between. CDR3 size: 16 residues.

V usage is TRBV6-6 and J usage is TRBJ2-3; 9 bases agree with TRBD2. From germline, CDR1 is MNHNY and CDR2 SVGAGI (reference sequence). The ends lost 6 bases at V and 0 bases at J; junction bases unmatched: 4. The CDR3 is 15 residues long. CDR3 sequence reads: CASSLTSGSTDTQYF. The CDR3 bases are TGTGCCAGCAGCCTCACTAGCGGGAGCACAGATACGCAGTATTTT.